The present entry profiles one TCR beta chain with its context. This clonotype was detected only once. Its antigen remains unidentified. No base quality values were provided; no much bigger clone lies one nucleotide off. A single read counts as weak evidence. Taken from cysteine to phenylalanine, the CDR3 has 17 residues. The sequence is cut down to CDR3 DNA, 51 bases in frame from base 1. The germline V and J ends show losses of 0 bases and 6 bases respectively, and no gene match explains 15 bases of the junction. CDR1 SGHDT and CDR2 YYEEEE are derived from the germline V gene. Donors were a few dozen systemically healthy Caucasian individuals from Russia aged roughly 6 to 90 years. Each donor gave about 11 milliliters of peripheral blood, drawn into EDTA-treated Vacutainer tubes. Ficoll-Paque density-gradient centrifugation was used to isolate PBMCs, with at least 6.5 million per sample. Total RNA was extracted from PBMCs with Trizol reagent, with at least 5 micrograms obtained per sample. The percentages of naive CD45RAhigh/CD27high T cells were determined by flow cytometry on a PBMC aliquot from every donor.

To prepare the library, 5' RACE was applied. Sequencing used an Illumina HiSeq 2500. A second PCR of roughly 7 to 11 cycles was performed with a sample-barcoded 5' primer and a J-beta primer mix. A unique molecular identifier was introduced onto each TCR beta cDNA molecule by a template-switch 5' adaptor carrying 12 random nucleotides. Each sample yielded at least 3 million CDR3-containing paired-end reads. The Mint cDNA synthesis kit, primed by a TRBC-specific oligonucleotide, was used to synthesize first-strand cDNA from all RNA. After uracil-DNA glycosylase treatment, a first 18-cycle PCR used universal primers M1SS and BC2_uni_R on all cDNA. The authors' pipeline ran thus. Normalization of each sample was performed by random selection of 1 million high-quality reads, each carrying a distinct molecular identifier. Instead of being binned into consensus sequences, reads that shared molecular identifiers were thrown out. MiTCR, set to a Q25 quality threshold and the strictest error-elimination algorithm, was used for CDR3 identification, clonotype clustering and error correction. A nonparametric unseen species model using Euler transformation provided a lower-bound estimate of total TCR beta diversity. TCRdb reran the public reads through fastp at Q25 and MiXCR, keeping productive beta chains. Records with the same CDR3 protein are collapsed into one entry carrying the most frequent genes and DNA. The V and J calls come from TCRdb's annotation, not from the publication. The sample table lists 700,000 or so distinct CDR3 sequences, 20% to 25% of them with a count of one. The ten largest make up about 20% of the sample.

The sample comes from a study of blood T cells in healthy people across ages (dated by TCRdb to the mid-2010s). A note on the overall study: In model experiments, roughly one uniquely barcoded TCR beta cDNA molecule per two T cells was captured by template switching. Two additional independent replicas of 1 million unique cDNA reads from the same blood draw were analyzed for two donors (one aged 18 to 30 and one aged 80 or older). The donors were split into four age groups: young (average 16 years), middle-aged (39), aged (62) and long-lived (roughly 80). Age-related changes in TCR beta repertoire diversity were measured in the study by deep sequencing normalized with unique cDNA molecular identifiers. Donors of different ages were randomly distributed across sequencing lanes to avoid experimental bias.

Study-wide findings and limitations: Observed TCR beta diversity per million T cells fell roughly linearly with age, and a significant reduction was already apparent by age around 40. The percentage of naive T cells measured by flow cytometry correlated strongly with observed TCR beta diversity. Total diversity estimates from one million sequenced T cells were considered lower bounds and underestimates. Compared with the aged group, the long-lived group had more naive CD4+ T cells, fewer expanded clones and increased TCR diversity, a pattern suggesting age selection. Because the CMV infection status of the donors was unknown, age-related changes in expanded clonotypes may potentially have been confounded. Conclusive comparison of naive and antigen-experienced compartments was prevented by the profiling of bulk unsorted PBMCs.

The sample consisted of blood. This sequence uses TRBV5-6 and TRBJ2-7, with 7 bases matching TRBD2. The TCR sequence derives from a man aged 70-80 years in good health. This receptor has the CDR3 CASSLASGGERLSEQYF. Here is the DNA: TGTGCCAGCAGCTTGGCCTCTGGGGGGGAGAGACTGTCCGAGCAGTACTTC. This CDR3, with the reference TRBV5-6 and TRBJ2-7 proteins standing in past its ends, gives the full variable domain DAGVTQSPTHLIKTRGQQVTLRCSPKSGHDTVSWYQQALGQGPQFIFQYYEEEERQRGNFPDRFSGHQFPNYSSELNVNALLLGDSALYLCASSLASGGERLSEQYFGPGTRLTVT.